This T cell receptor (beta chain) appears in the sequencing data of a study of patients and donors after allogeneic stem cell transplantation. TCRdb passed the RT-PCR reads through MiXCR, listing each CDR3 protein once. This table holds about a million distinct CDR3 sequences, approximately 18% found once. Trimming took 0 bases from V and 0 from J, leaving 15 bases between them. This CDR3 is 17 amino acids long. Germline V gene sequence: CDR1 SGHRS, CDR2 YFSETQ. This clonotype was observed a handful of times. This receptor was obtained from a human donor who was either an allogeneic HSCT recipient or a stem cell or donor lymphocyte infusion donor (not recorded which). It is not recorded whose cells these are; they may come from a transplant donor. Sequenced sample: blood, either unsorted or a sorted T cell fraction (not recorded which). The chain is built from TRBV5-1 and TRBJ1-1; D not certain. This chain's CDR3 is CASSLASRSTMNTEAFF. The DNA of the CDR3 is TGCGCCAGCAGCTTGGCTTCCCGGTCCACTATGAACACTGAAGCTTTCTTT.